Following are 30 T cell receptor beta chains from one sample sequenced in a study of T cells after yellow fever vaccination. TCRdb passed the 5' RACE reads through MiXCR, listing each CDR3 protein once. Counted here are about 350,000 distinct CDR3 sequences, 8% to 9.5% occurring once; the ten biggest clones make up under 20%. Material: PBMCs, obtained about 49 days after the first yellow fever vaccination. These receptor sequences come from a man between 18 and 35 years old who received the YFV17D yellow fever vaccine.

The table lists this clonotype with a few counts. V usage is TRBV7-6 and J usage is TRBJ1-5; D gene ambiguous. This CDR3 is built from 15 residues. The ends were cut back, 5 bases at V and 1 base at J, with 12 bases in the middle. Germline loops: CDR1 SGHVS, CDR2 FNYEAQ. CDR3 nucleotides: TGTGCCAGCAGCCCGTTCCCCCTAAGCAATCAGCCCCAGCATTTT. Translated, it gives CASSPFPLSNQPQHF.

This clonotype was seen more than once but under ten times. The chain uses TRBV6-1 and TRBJ2-3; D uncertain. The length of the CDR3 is 11 residues. Trimming cost V 8 bases and J 2 bases, with 5 bases left between them. From germline, CDR1 is MNHNS and CDR2 SASEGT. The CDR3 sequence: CASAITDTQYF. In DNA form, the CDR3 reads TGTGCCAGCGCCATCACAGATACGCAGTATTTT.

This clonotype has just a few counts. This chain uses TRBV28 with TRBJ2-6; D is ambiguous. The CDR3 consists of 13 residues. Trimming shortened V by 2 bases and J by 3 bases, and 2 bases separated the two germline ends. Per the germline V gene, CDR1 is MDHEN and CDR2 is SYDVKM. Here the CDR3 DNA reads TGTGCCAGCAGTTTAGTTGGGGCCAACGTCCTGACTTTC. Translation: CASSLVGANVLTF. Full variable domain (outside the CDR3, taken from reference TRBV28 and TRBJ2-6): DVKVTQSSRYLVKRTGEKVFLECVQDMDHENMFWYRQDPGLGLRLIYFSYDVKMKEKGDIPEGYSVSREKKERFSLILESASTNQTSMYLCASSLVGANVLTFGAGSRLTVL.

V is TRBV5-6 and J is TRBJ1-5, with 8 bases aligning to TRBD1. The V and J ends lost 4 bases and 4 bases, in that order; junction bases with no gene match: 7. CDR3 size: 15 residues. Germline CDR1 SGHDT, CDR2 YYEEEE. CDR3 sequence: CASSLNHRGNQPQHF. The CDR3 DNA sequence: TGTGCCAGCAGCCTAAACCACAGGGGGAATCAGCCCCAGCATTTT.

This clonotype has a handful of counts. This chain joins TRBV20-1 and TRBJ1-6, with D perhaps TRBD1 (6 bases). Trimming stripped 7 bases from V and 2 bases from J, with 18 bases between. Germline values: CDR1 DFQATT, CDR2 SNEGSKA (reference sequence). This CDR3 has 16 residues. The CDR3 reads CSGQGTRRTYNSPLHF. The CDR3 region has the DNA TGCAGTGGACAAGGGACAAGGAGAACCTATAATTCACCCCTCCACTTT.

This clonotype showed up many times. This chain links TRBV2 with TRBJ2-2; D gene uncertain. Germline CDR1 is SNHLY and CDR2 is FYNNEI. CDR3 length: 13 amino acids. The V and J ends lost 3 bases and 4 bases respectively, with 6 bases between them. Here the CDR3 reads CASSDHGTGELFF. CDR3 in DNA: TGTGCCAGCAGTGACCATGGCACCGGGGAGCTGTTTTTT.

The CDR3 coding sequence is TGCGCCAGCAGCATAGGGACTGGCACAGATACGCAGTATTTT. Residues: CASSIGTGTDTQYF. The chain links TRBV5-1 to TRBJ2-3; TRBD2 might be the D (6 bases). V lost 4 bases, J lost 1 base, and 10 bases lay in between. There are 14 residues in the CDR3. Germline V lookup: CDR1 SGHRS, CDR2 YFSETQ.

The chain employs TRBV12-3 or TRBV12-4 and TRBJ2-6, with D possibly being TRBD2 (5 bases). The CDR3 is 16 residues long. The germline V and J ends were trimmed by 7 bases and 4 bases, with 17 bases remaining between them. The CDR3 here is CASNAGSGGGANVLTF. DNA of the CDR3: TGTGCCAGCAACGCCGGGTCGGGCGGGGGGGCCAACGTCCTGACTTTC.

This clonotype was seen a few times. V gene TRBV7-2 combines with J gene TRBJ2-7, with D unclear. The CDR3 runs to 14 residues. CDR1 is SGHTA and CDR2 is FQGNSA in the germline V gene. V dropped 3 bases and J dropped 5 bases, with 14 bases sitting between them. The CDR3 DNA reads TGTGCCAGCAGCTTTGGGCCGCCAGTGCACGAGCAGTACTTC. Translation gives CASSFGPPVHEQYF.

V usage is TRBV29-1 and J usage is TRBJ2-1; D gene unclear. This CDR3 region has 11 residues. Deletions cut 5 bases from V and 4 bases from J, with 6 bases between. CDR1 is SQVTM, CDR2 ANQGSEA, per germline. DNA for the CDR3: TGCAGCGTTTGGGTTTACAATGAGCAGTTCTTC. Protein product: CSVWVYNEQFF.

This clonotype was counted many times. This rearrangement joins TRBV30 to TRBJ2-7, with D possibly being TRBD1 or TRBD2 (7 bases each). Trimming removed 3 bases at V and 4 bases at J, with 16 bases between. Germline values: CDR1 GTSNPN, CDR2 SVGIG (reference sequence). The CDR3 runs to 14 residues. The CDR3 nucleotides read TGTGCCTGGAGCGCAATCAGGGGGGGGTACGAGCAGTACTTC. The encoded protein is CAWSAIRGGYEQYF.

The V and J genes are TRBV7-2 and TRBJ1-2; 9 bases fit TRBD1. V lost 5 bases and J lost 6; bases outside the gene matches: 4. Germline V gene lookup returns CDR1 SGHTA and CDR2 FQGNSA. There are 13 residues in the CDR3. CDR3 sequence reads: CASSGDRVDGYTF. The CDR3 DNA is TGTGCCAGCAGCGGGGACAGGGTAGATGGCTACACCTTC.

There are many counts of this clonotype. The chain joins TRBV12-3 or TRBV12-4 to TRBJ2-7, with 8 bases lining up with TRBD1. The CDR3 contains 13 residues. The V segment lost 4 bases and the J segment 4 bases; nucleotides outside the gene matches: 3. CDR3 sequence reads: CASSSGQGYEQYF. CDR3 sequence (DNA): TGTGCCAGCAGTTCTGGACAGGGATACGAGCAGTACTTC.

Only a few counts were recorded for this clonotype. V is TRBV5-4 and J is TRBJ1-2; TRBD1 matches 7 bases. J lost 8 bases, V lost 4 bases, and 11 bases had no gene match. CDR3 length equals 14 residues. Germline V gives CDR1 SGHNT, CDR2 YYREEE (reference sequence). CDR3 in amino acids: CASSPGTDQGGYTF. Written as DNA, the CDR3 is TGTGCCAGCAGCCCGGGGACAGACCAAGGGGGCTACACCTTC. Complete variable domain (other parts from reference TRBV5-4 and TRBJ1-2): ETGVTQSPTHLIKTRGQQVTLRCSSQSGHNTVSWYQQALGQGPQFIFQYYREEENGRGNFPPRFSGLQFPNYSSELNVNALELDDSALYLCASSPGTDQGGYTFGSGTRLTVV.

This clonotype was counted between two and nine times. The rearrangement uses TRBV7-2 and TRBJ2-5; possible D gene TRBD1, 5 bases. The CDR3 is 14 amino acids. Deletions cut 1 base from V and 5 bases from J, with 11 bases between. CDR1 is SGHTA and CDR2 is FQGNSA in the germline V gene. CDR3 coding DNA: TGTGCCAGCAGCTTAGACAGGCTCGTGGAGACCCAGTACTTC. Encoded protein: CASSLDRLVETQYF.

A few counts support this clonotype. This chain connects TRBV21-1 to TRBJ1-5. TRBV21-1 is flagged as a pseudogene. CDR3 length equals 18 residues. The CDR3 DNA reads as TGTGCCAGCAGCAAAGATTTGGTCAGCCAATATAGCAATCAGCCCCAGCATTTT. Amino acid sequence: CASSKDLVSQYSNQPQHF.

A few counts support this clonotype. The chain employs TRBV14 and TRBJ2-7, with no clear D. CDR3 length equals 15 residues. The V gene's germline CDR1 is SGHDN and CDR2 FVKESK. V lost 0 bases, J lost 4 bases, and 13 bases lay in between. Here the CDR3 DNA reads TGTGCCAGCAGCCAAGAATACCAGGCCTATTACGAGCAGTACTTC. Residues: CASSQEYQAYYEQYF. The full variable domain, with the rest looked up from reference TRBV14 and TRBJ2-7, is EAGVTQFPSHSVIEKGQTVTLRCDPISGHDNLYWYRRVMGKEIKFLLHFVKESKQDESGMPNNRFLAERTGGTYSTLKVQPAELEDSGVYFCASSQEYQAYYEQYFGPGTRLTVT.

This clonotype was observed many times. This chain connects TRBV12-3 or TRBV12-4 to TRBJ2-1; the D is unclear. The CDR3 is made up of 11 amino acids. V was trimmed by 2 bases and J by 9 bases, leaving 5 bases between them. CDR3 DNA sequence: TGTGCCAGCAGTTTAATTGGTGAGCAGTTCTTC. Translation gives CASSLIGEQFF.

The chain links TRBV27 to TRBJ2-1; the D gene could be TRBD1 or TRBD2 (6 bases each). This CDR3 is 15 amino acids long. Germline V gene sequence: CDR1 MNHEY, CDR2 SMNVEV (reference sequence). V shed 5 bases and J shed 1 base, with 12 bases lying between them. The CDR3 here is CASSRGARSYNEQFF. In nucleotides, the CDR3 is TGTGCCAGCAGTAGGGGGGCTCGGTCCTACAATGAGCAGTTCTTC.

This clonotype was recorded at least ten times. As DNA, the CDR3 is TGTGCCAGCAGTCCTCGGCGGGGAGCCAATGAGCAGTTCTTC. Translated: CASSPRRGANEQFF. The chain couples TRBV6-1 to TRBJ2-1; D is possibly TRBD2 (6 bases). There are 14 residues in the CDR3. Trimming removed 5 bases from V and 6 bases from J, with 14 bases in between. Germline CDR1 reads MNHNS; CDR2 reads SASEGT.

This clonotype was picked up a small number of times. The V and J genes are TRBV5-1 and TRBJ2-3; 12 bases match TRBD2. The germline CDR1 and CDR2 sequences are SGHRS and YFSETQ. The CDR3 extends over 14 amino acids. V trimming: 4 bases; J trimming: 8 bases; junction bases outside the gene matches: 5. The CDR3 nucleotides are TGCGCCAGCAGCCCAGGACTAGCGGGGTTTACGCAGTATTTT. Translation: CASSPGLAGFTQYF.

This clonotype was found many times. The rearrangement uses TRBV5-1 and TRBJ2-5; 7 bases line up with TRBD2. The CDR3 is 15 amino acids. Per the germline V gene, CDR1 is SGHRS and CDR2 is YFSETQ. The ends lost 0 bases at V and 3 bases at J; junction bases unmatched: 5. Here the CDR3 reads CASSLAGTTEETQYF. Here the CDR3 DNA reads TGCGCCAGCAGCTTGGCAGGGACTACGGAAGAGACCCAGTACTTC.

This clonotype showed up just once. The chain recombines TRBV4-1 with TRBJ2-1; no clear D. The length of the CDR3 is 16 residues. V was clipped by 1 base and J by 2 bases, with 12 bases between them. The germline V gene has CDR1 MGHRA and CDR2 YSYEKL. CDR3 loop: CASSQGMKGPYNEQFF. CDR3 nucleotide sequence: TGCGCCAGCAGCCAAGGGATGAAGGGTCCCTACAATGAGCAGTTCTTC.

In its sample, this clonotype was seen a few times. The rearrangement uses TRBV5-1 and TRBJ2-2; D gene ambiguous. V lost 5 bases to trimming and J lost 6 bases, with 17 bases between them. Germline V gene sequence: CDR1 SGHRS, CDR2 YFSETQ. The CDR3 covers 15 residues. As DNA, the CDR3 is TGCGCCAGCAGGATGGGCCTGATTGCGTCCGGGGAGCTGTTTTTT. Its protein is CASRMGLIASGELFF. Drawing the rest from reference TRBV5-1 and TRBJ2-2, the complete variable domain is KAGVTQTPRYLIKTRGQQVTLSCSPISGHRSVSWYQQTPGQGLQFLFEYFSETQRNKGNFPGRFSGRQFSNSRSEMNVSTLELGDSALYLCASRMGLIASGELFFGEGSRLTVL.

V is TRBV5-1 and J is TRBJ2-5; a possible D gene is TRBD1 (5 bases). From germline, CDR1 is SGHRS and CDR2 YFSETQ. This CDR3 is built from 14 residues. Deletions cut 4 bases from V and 0 bases from J, with 10 bases between. CDR3 amino acids: CASSRAGNQETQYF. The CDR3 DNA sequence: TGCGCCAGCAGCAGGGCAGGGAACCAAGAGACCCAGTACTTC.

DNA of the CDR3: TGTGCCAGCAGCCAAGGCTGGGGCGATGAGCAGTTCTTC. Translating gives CASSQGWGDEQFF. The chain has TRBV7-9 and TRBJ2-1; tentatively, D is TRBD1 (5 bases). The CDR3 is made up of 13 amino acids. CDR1 and CDR2 from the germline V gene are SEHNR and FQNEAQ (reference sequence). The germline V and J ends were trimmed by 5 bases and 8 bases, with 13 bases remaining between them.

V usage is TRBV5-5 and J usage is TRBJ1-1; D is unresolved. The germline V and J ends were trimmed by 6 bases and 1 base, with 4 bases remaining between them. Per the germline V gene, CDR1 is SGHKS and CDR2 is YYEKEE (reference sequence). This CDR3 region has 11 residues. The CDR3: CASKRNTEAFF. The CDR3 DNA reads as TGTGCCAGCAAGAGGAACACTGAAGCTTTCTTT.

In nucleotides, the CDR3 is TGCAGTGCTGGGCTTCGGGTGGGGAATGAGCAGTTCTTC. It yields the protein CSAGLRVGNEQFF. The V and J genes are TRBV20-1 and TRBJ2-1; D call uncertain. The V gene's germline CDR1 is DFQATT and CDR2 SNEGSKA (reference sequence). This CDR3 comprises 13 residues. V lost 5 bases and J lost 7, with 15 bases in between.

The chain links TRBV2 to TRBJ2-1; TRBD1 matches 10 bases. J lost 0 bases, V lost 6 bases, and 2 bases had no gene match. The CDR3 has 15 amino acids. CDR1 is SNHLY, CDR2 FYNNEI, per germline. CDR3 in DNA: TGTGCCAGCAGAAGGGACAGGGGCTCCTACAATGAGCAGTTCTTC. Protein product: CASRRDRGSYNEQFF. The full variable domain, in which reference TRBV2 and TRBJ2-1 provide the parts outside the CDR3, is EPEVTQTPSHQVTQMGQEVILRCVPISNHLYFYWYRQILGQKVEFLVSFYNNEISEKSEIFDDQFSVERPDGSNFTLKIRSTKLEDSAMYFCASRRDRGSYNEQFFGPGTRLTVL.

This clonotype was recorded a few times. The chain couples TRBV7-9 to TRBJ1-5; D unclear. Germline V gene lookup returns CDR1 SEHNR and CDR2 FQNEAQ (reference sequence). The CDR3 contains 13 residues. V lost 8 bases and J 0 bases, leaving 8 bases between the germline ends. CDR3 protein: CASADHSNQPQHF. The CDR3 DNA sequence: TGTGCCAGCGCAGACCATAGCAATCAGCCCCAGCATTTT.